What follows describes a single T cell receptor (beta chain). Its antigen is not identified. The CDR3 covers 16 residues. Germline CDR1 is DFQATT and CDR2 is SNEGSKA (reference sequence). TCRdb reprocessed the 5' RACE reads, keeping one entry per CDR3 protein, no DNA. The repertoire table contains about 460,000 distinct CDR3 sequences. These data come from a study of T cells expressing NK-cell markers. Study-wide findings and caveats: Dominant NKG2C+ clonotype frequencies of about 1.0-7.5% of CD8+ T cells were measured in about six donors.

The material sequenced was blood T cells: a sorted CD56 or NKG2C T cell subset, CD4+ or CD8+ T cells, or bulk PBMC T cells (not recorded which). The receptor was derived from a woman aged 45 to 65 in good health. J is TRBJ2-7 and V is TRBV20-1; TCRdb picks TRBD1, but there is no DNA to check that call. CDR3 residues: CSALRTGQGIGYEQYF.